This T cell receptor (beta chain) was recorded in a study of shared T cell receptors in the human thymus. Trimming removed 6 bases at V and 4 bases at J, with 10 bases between. The V gene's germline CDR1 is SGHTA and CDR2 FQGTGA. The CDR3 is 12 amino acids. Sequencing used immunoSEQ multiplex PCR; TCRdb keeps in-frame clones, though not all of them. Among some 700,000 clones listed, 80% to 90% were seen once. This same sample was also part of a study on human thymus T cells.

Sequencing was performed on thymocytes. The source of this sequence is a girl younger than two with a congenital heart defect. This sequence joins TRBV7-3 and TRBJ2-7; D gene uncertain. The CDR3: CASRSVVYEQYF. Here the CDR3 DNA reads TGTGCCAGCAGGTCCGTTGTTTACGAGCAGTACTTC. Full variable domain (rest looked up from reference TRBV7-3 and TRBJ2-7): GAGVSQTPSNKVTEKGKYVELRCDPISGHTALYWYRQSLGQGPEFLIYFQGTGAADDSGLPNDRFFAVRPEGSVSTLKIQRTERGDSAVYLCASRSVVYEQYFGPGTRLTVT.